A single sample is the source of the 22 T cell receptor beta chains below, sequenced in a study of identical twins. TCRdb called the 5' RACE reads again in MiXCR, with one record for every CDR3 protein. The table shows 500,000 to 700,000 distinct CDR3 sequences, with roughly 7.1% occurring only once. These data were also reused for a study on yellow fever vaccine responses in identical twins.

Sequencing was performed on PBMCs. The receptors derive from a woman under 30 in good health.

The chain combines TRBV4-1 with TRBJ1-1; D gene unclear. V lost 1 base and J lost 1, with 10 bases in between. Germline-derived CDR1 and CDR2 are MGHRA and YSYEKL. The CDR3 runs to 15 residues. The CDR3 sequence: CASSQGPAGNTEAFF. The CDR3 DNA reads as TGCGCCAGCAGCCAAGGGCCAGCCGGGAACACTGAAGCTTTCTTT.

The DNA of the CDR3 is TGCAGCGCCAGCCGGGAGGGCCCTGGAGAGCAGTACTTC. This translates into CSASREGPGEQYF. The chain combines TRBV29-1 with TRBJ2-7, with 8 bases matching TRBD2. The CDR3 is 13 amino acids. Germline lookup yields CDR1 SQVTM and CDR2 ANQGSEA. The V segment lost 7 bases and the J segment 7 bases; nucleotides outside the gene matches: 12.

CDR3 bases: TGTGCCAGCACCAAAGGATTCGGTTTGACTCTCTACAATGAGCAGTTCTTC. Protein: CASTKGFGLTLYNEQFF. V gene TRBV3-1 combines with J gene TRBJ2-1; D gene uncertain. Germline values: CDR1 LGHDT, CDR2 YNNKEL (reference sequence). The V end lost 7 bases, the J end lost 3 bases, and 22 bases lay between the germline ends. The CDR3 has 17 amino acids.

This clonotype was picked up many times. The chain couples TRBV12-3 or TRBV12-4 to TRBJ2-5, with D perhaps matching TRBD1 (6 bases). Trimming pared 8 bases from V and 5 bases from J, leaving 15 bases between. This CDR3 is 13 amino acids long. DNA for the CDR3: TGTGCCAGCGAGAGACTTGGGGGCGAGACCCAGTACTTC. This codes for CASERLGGETQYF.

This clonotype has only a few counts. This chain uses TRBV11-2 with TRBJ1-1; 9 nucleotides match TRBD1. Germline CDR1 SGHAT, CDR2 FQNNGV. This CDR3 contains 18 residues. The junction had 9 bases not matched to a gene; V was cut back by 1 base and J by 0 bases. The DNA of the CDR3 is TGTGCCAGCAGCTTAGTTGGGGGACAGGGCCCTATGAACACTGAAGCTTTCTTT. It encodes CASSLVGGQGPMNTEAFF.

V gene TRBV11-2 combines with J gene TRBJ2-1; TRBD2 might be the D (6 bases). Trimming took off 2 bases at V and 4 bases at J, with 12 bases between the two ends. CDR3 length: 15 residues. CDR1 and CDR2 (germline): SGHAT, FQNNGV. The CDR3 here is CASSLTRGEYNEQFF. As DNA, the CDR3 is TGTGCCAGCAGCTTAACCCGCGGGGAGTACAATGAGCAGTTCTTC.

The V gene is TRBV20-1, the J gene TRBJ2-7; 10 bases map to TRBD2. Germline CDR1 is DFQATT and CDR2 is SNEGSKA (reference sequence). The CDR3 is 15 amino acids. Losses at the gene ends were 1 base for V and 4 bases for J; bases not matched to a gene: 7. DNA for the CDR3: TGCAGTGCTAGAGTCTTAGGACTAGCGGCATACGAGCAGTACGTC. It yields the protein CSARVLGLAAYEQYV.

The V call is TRBV15, the J call TRBJ2-3; TRBD2 matches at 7 bases. J was trimmed by 0 bases and V by 4 bases; bases with no gene match: 7. The CDR3 contains 16 residues. Germline CDR1 and CDR2: LNHNV and YYDKDF (reference sequence). DNA of the CDR3: TGTGCCACCAGCAAAAGTAGCGGGTCTAGCACAGATACGCAGTATTTT. This sequence encodes CATSKSSGSSTDTQYF.

This clonotype has only a few counts. The chain employs TRBV5-1 and TRBJ2-1; D may be TRBD1 or TRBD2 (5 bases each). Germline CDR1 SGHRS, CDR2 YFSETQ. With 0 bases removed from V and 0 bases from J, the gap between germline ends came to 10 bases. This CDR3 region has 16 residues. The CDR3 reads CASSLGRGRSYNEQFF. The DNA of the CDR3 is TGCGCCAGCAGCTTGGGAAGGGGACGCTCCTACAATGAGCAGTTCTTC.

V and J are TRBV20-1 and TRBJ2-7; 7 nucleotides match TRBD2. V shed 3 bases and J 0 bases; nucleotides not matched to a gene: 2. The germline gives CDR1 DFQATT, CDR2 SNEGSKA (reference sequence). This CDR3 comprises 13 residues. This CDR3 is CSASWEGSYEQYF. CDR3 bases: TGCAGTGCTAGCTGGGAGGGCTCCTACGAGCAGTACTTC.

The V gene is TRBV7-6, the J gene TRBJ2-7; tentatively, D is TRBD2 (7 bases). The CDR3 has 13 amino acids. V was trimmed by 10 bases and J by 4 bases, leaving 17 bases between them. Germline CDR1 and CDR2: SGHVS and FNYEAQ. This chain's CDR3 is CANLHREGYEQYV. DNA for the CDR3: TGTGCCAACCTACACAGGGAGGGATACGAGCAGTACGTC.

This clonotype has a count of ten or more. The chain employs TRBV6-5 and TRBJ1-1; 10 bases are a match to TRBD1. The CDR3 sequence is 14 residues long. The junction had 4 bases not matched to a gene; V was cut back by 4 bases and J by 5 bases. Looked up from germline, CDR1 is MNHEY and CDR2 is SVGAGI. This CDR3 reads CASSSGQGTTEAFF. The CDR3 bases are TGTGCCAGCAGTTCGGGACAGGGGACTACTGAAGCTTTCTTT.

Here the CDR3 reads CSVKEGVSYEQYF. CDR3 nucleotide sequence: TGCAGTGTCAAGGAGGGGGTAAGCTACGAGCAGTACTTC. The chain combines TRBV20-1 with TRBJ2-7; D is tentatively TRBD1 or TRBD2 (6 bases each). V was cut by 7 bases and J by 3 bases, with 16 bases left in between. CDR1 DFQATT and CDR2 SNEGSKA come from the germline V gene (reference sequence). The CDR3 is made up of 13 amino acids.

This chain links TRBV6-1 with TRBJ1-1; 7 positions agree with TRBD1. This CDR3 region has 13 residues. V lost 10 bases and J lost 4; bases outside the gene matches: 9. Germline V gene lookup returns CDR1 MNHNS and CDR2 SASEGT. The DNA for the CDR3 is TGTGCCACCAATCCTCAGGGGGGCACTGAAGCTTTCTTT. This gives the protein CATNPQGGTEAFF.

The gene calls are TRBV6-2 or TRBV6-3 and TRBJ2-2, with D hard to call. Per the germline V gene, CDR1 is MNHEY and CDR2 is SVGEGT. The CDR3 runs to 16 residues. With 5 bases removed from V and 1 base from J, the gap between germline ends came to 14 bases. In DNA form, the CDR3 reads TGTGCCAGCAGTCGAGGTACGGGTCAGAACACCGGGGAGCTGTTTTTT. Protein sequence: CASSRGTGQNTGELFF.

This clonotype occurred a few times. The gene calls are TRBV6-2 or TRBV6-3 and TRBJ2-3, with 7 bases matching TRBD1. Germline-derived CDR1 and CDR2 are MNHEY and SVGEGT. The CDR3 length is 15 residues. With V trimmed by 6 bases and J by 5 bases, 11 bases remained unmatched. DNA for the CDR3: TGTGCCAGCAGCCCCGACGGGACAGCCAAAGATACGCAGTATTTT. It codes for CASSPDGTAKDTQYF.

This clonotype came up many times. CDR3 nucleotides: TGCGCCAGCAGCTTGGTGAGGGGCCTCTACAATGAGCAGTTCTTC. Translation: CASSLVRGLYNEQFF. The chain couples TRBV5-1 to TRBJ2-1; either TRBD1 or TRBD2 may supply D (5 bases each). Germline CDR1 SGHRS, CDR2 YFSETQ. Trimming pared 0 bases from V and 3 bases from J, leaving 10 bases between. The CDR3 contains 15 residues.

In this sample, this clonotype turned up a few times. J is TRBJ2-1 and V is TRBV20-1; D is ambiguous. Germline lookup yields CDR1 DFQATT and CDR2 SNEGSKA (reference sequence). The length of the CDR3 is 15 residues. The V end was cut by 0 bases, the J end by 2 bases, with 11 bases between. The CDR3 region is CSARDGEKAYNEQFF. Here the CDR3 DNA reads TGCAGTGCTAGAGATGGAGAGAAGGCCTACAATGAGCAGTTCTTC.

This clonotype was picked up a small number of times. V usage is TRBV14 and J usage is TRBJ2-2; no reliable D call. The germline V and J ends were trimmed by 2 bases and 7 bases, with 5 bases remaining between them. Germline V gives CDR1 SGHDN, CDR2 FVKESK. The CDR3 extends over 12 amino acids. The CDR3 DNA reads as TGTGCCAGCAGCCAAAGGCGCGGGGAGCTGTTTTTT. This translates into CASSQRRGELFF.

This clonotype was counted many times. The V and J genes are TRBV6-1 and TRBJ2-1; unclear D gene. Germline V lookup: CDR1 MNHNS, CDR2 SASEGT. Trimming shortened V by 4 bases and J by 4 bases, and 17 bases separated the two germline ends. The CDR3 length is 16 residues. In nucleotides, the CDR3 is TGTGCCAGCAGTGGCCGTAGCCCGCCGGCTTACAATGAGCAGTTCTTC. Encoded protein: CASSGRSPPAYNEQFF.

This clonotype was recorded a few times. J is TRBJ2-3 and V is TRBV5-5, with 8 bases identical to TRBD2. V lost 6 bases and J lost 1; bases outside the gene matches: 10. This CDR3 contains 16 residues. In germline, CDR1 is SGHKS, CDR2 YYEKEE (reference sequence). The CDR3 DNA is TGTGCCAGCATCCTTGGGCTAGCGGGCCGCACAGATACGCAGTATTTT. This gives the protein CASILGLAGRTDTQYF.

This clonotype was observed many times. This chain connects TRBV12-3 or TRBV12-4 to TRBJ1-1; a possible D gene is TRBD1 (5 bases). The CDR3 spans 12 residues. Trimming pared 10 bases from V and 4 bases from J, leaving 13 bases between. This chain's CDR3 is CATIKGPTEAFF. In nucleotides, the CDR3 is TGTGCCACCATAAAGGGACCCACTGAAGCTTTCTTT.